A selection of T cell receptor beta chains follows, all from one sample in a study of OX40 agonist ivuxolimab in advanced cancers. The table came from immunoSEQ multiplex PCR; TCRdb's copy has only in-frame clones and leaves some out. The table has 55,000 to 75,000 clones, 91% seen once. The sample was CD4+ or CD8+ T cells sorted from blood, taken in a trial of the OX40 agonist ivuxolimab. These receptor sequences come from an adult with an advanced solid tumor such as melanoma, head and neck, liver or kidney cancer. CDR3s include the opening cysteine and the closing phenylalanine or tryptophan. The order of the fields is D gene, J gene, clone size, CDR3 length, V gene, CDR3 protein, CDR3 DNA. The D gene is left open where the match is weak. Size values are once, few and many counts, or a class for expanded clones, and some rows have none.

d_call: TRBD2; j_call: TRBJ2-5; clone_size: -; cdr3_length: 16; v_call: TRBV5-1; cdr3_aa: CASSLGPGGGQETQYF; cdr3_nt: TGCGCCAGCAGCTTGGGACCCGGGGGGGGCCAAGAGACCCAGTACTTC
d_call: -; j_call: TRBJ1-1; clone_size: -; cdr3_length: 14; v_call: TRBV27; cdr3_aa: CASSLGAWSTEAFF; cdr3_nt: TGTGCCAGCAGTTTGGGAGCGTGGTCCACTGAAGCTTTCTTT
d_call: -; j_call: TRBJ1-5; clone_size: -; cdr3_length: 13; v_call: TRBV6-5; cdr3_aa: CASSPDSNQPQHF; cdr3_nt: TGTGCCAGCAGCCCGGACAGCAATCAGCCCCAGCATTTT
d_call: -; j_call: TRBJ2-4; clone_size: -; cdr3_length: 14; v_call: TRBV5-6; cdr3_aa: CASTSGGGANIQYF; cdr3_nt: TGTGCCAGCACCTCAGGGGGGGGCGCAAACATTCAGTACTTC
d_call: TRBD2; j_call: TRBJ2-7; clone_size: -; cdr3_length: 14; v_call: TRBV9; cdr3_aa: CASSTSGSPYEQYF; cdr3_nt: TGTGCCAGCAGCACAAGCGGGAGCCCCTACGAGCAGTACTTC
d_call: -; j_call: TRBJ2-2; clone_size: few; cdr3_length: 14; v_call: TRBV4-3; cdr3_aa: CASSQDDSFGELFF; cdr3_nt: TGCGCCAGCAGCCAAGACGACAGTTTCGGGGAGCTGTTTTTT
d_call: TRBD2; j_call: TRBJ2-7; clone_size: -; cdr3_length: 13; v_call: TRBV5-1; cdr3_aa: CASSLEAGYEQYF; cdr3_nt: TGCGCCAGCAGCTTGGAAGCGGGATACGAGCAGTACTTC
d_call: -; j_call: TRBJ1-2; clone_size: once; cdr3_length: 15; v_call: TRBV4-3; cdr3_aa: CASSPNLGGNYGYTF; cdr3_nt: TGCGCCAGCAGCCCTAACCTCGGGGGTAACTATGGCTACACCTTC
d_call: -; j_call: TRBJ2-2; clone_size: -; cdr3_length: 14; v_call: TRBV28; cdr3_aa: CASNSWIIGGELFF; cdr3_nt: TGTGCCAGCAATTCCTGGATTATAGGGGGGGAGCTGTTTTTT
d_call: -; j_call: TRBJ2-5; clone_size: -; cdr3_length: 12; v_call: TRBV6-4; cdr3_aa: CASSPADPKRYF; cdr3_nt: TGTGCCAGCAGTCCAGCGGACCCAAAGCGGTACTTC
d_call: TRBD1; j_call: TRBJ1-1; clone_size: once; cdr3_length: 14; v_call: TRBV6-6; cdr3_aa: CASSLTGGNTEAFF; cdr3_nt: TGTGCCAGCAGTTTGACAGGGGGGAACACTGAAGCTTTCTTT
d_call: TRBD1; j_call: TRBJ1-1; clone_size: -; cdr3_length: 13; v_call: TRBV29-1; cdr3_aa: CSVPTDRGTEAFF; cdr3_nt: TGCAGCGTTCCCACGGACAGGGGAACTGAAGCTTTCTTT
d_call: TRBD2; j_call: TRBJ2-2; clone_size: -; cdr3_length: 15; v_call: TRBV11-2; cdr3_aa: CASSPGLAPTGELFF; cdr3_nt: TGTGCCAGCAGTCCGGGACTAGCCCCCACCGGGGAGCTGTTTTTT
d_call: -; j_call: TRBJ1-5; clone_size: -; cdr3_length: 13; v_call: TRBV19; cdr3_aa: CASSIDTDQPQHF; cdr3_nt: TGTGCCAGTAGTATAGATACGGATCAGCCCCAGCATTTT
d_call: -; j_call: TRBJ1-5; clone_size: -; cdr3_length: 13; v_call: TRBV19; cdr3_aa: CASSIGGRQPQHF; cdr3_nt: TGTGCCAGTAGTATTGGAGGGCGGCAGCCCCAGCATTTT
d_call: TRBD1; j_call: TRBJ2-3; clone_size: -; cdr3_length: 14; v_call: TRBV28; cdr3_aa: CASSQPTGTDTQYF; cdr3_nt: TGTGCCAGCAGTCAACCGACAGGGACAGATACGCAGTATTTT
d_call: -; j_call: TRBJ2-7; clone_size: -; cdr3_length: 14; v_call: TRBV5-6; cdr3_aa: CASSLDGLLYEQYF; cdr3_nt: TGTGCCAGCAGCTTGGACGGACTCCTCTACGAGCAGTACTTC
d_call: TRBD1; j_call: TRBJ2-7; clone_size: -; cdr3_length: 14; v_call: TRBV28; cdr3_aa: CASSSGQGGYEQYF; cdr3_nt: TGTGCCAGCAGCTCGGGACAGGGCGGCTACGAGCAGTACTTC
d_call: -; j_call: TRBJ2-7; clone_size: -; cdr3_length: 13; v_call: TRBV27; cdr3_aa: CASSLKVTYEQYF; cdr3_nt: TGTGCCAGCAGTTTAAAGGTTACCTACGAGCAGTACTTC
d_call: TRBD2; j_call: TRBJ2-4; clone_size: -; cdr3_length: 16; v_call: TRBV28; cdr3_aa: CASTPPGYAGVNIQYF; cdr3_nt: TGTGCCAGCACCCCCCCGGGCTATGCGGGAGTTAACATTCAGTACTTC
d_call: TRBD2; j_call: TRBJ2-3; clone_size: once; cdr3_length: 14; v_call: TRBV27; cdr3_aa: CASSLLAGTDTQYF; cdr3_nt: TGTGCCAGCAGTTTACTAGCGGGGACAGATACGCAGTATTTT
d_call: TRBD2; j_call: TRBJ2-2; clone_size: -; cdr3_length: 16; v_call: TRBV28; cdr3_aa: CASREGRFANTGELFF; cdr3_nt: TGTGCCTCCCGGGAGGGCAGGTTCGCGAACACCGGGGAGCTGTTTTTT
d_call: -; j_call: TRBJ2-7; clone_size: -; cdr3_length: 13; v_call: TRBV6-1; cdr3_aa: CASSEAFLYEQYF; cdr3_nt: TGTGCCAGCAGTGAAGCTTTCCTCTACGAGCAGTACTTC
d_call: -; j_call: TRBJ2-7; clone_size: -; cdr3_length: 15; v_call: TRBV10-3; cdr3_aa: CAISQSEGPTYEQYF; cdr3_nt: TGTGCCATCAGCCAGTCTGAGGGCCCAACCTACGAGCAGTACTTC
d_call: -; j_call: TRBJ1-4; clone_size: -; cdr3_length: 14; v_call: TRBV7-9; cdr3_aa: CASSLLVGDEKLFF; cdr3_nt: TGTGCCAGCAGCTTATTGGTGGGGGATGAAAAACTGTTTTTT
d_call: -; j_call: TRBJ2-2; clone_size: -; cdr3_length: 18; v_call: TRBV2; cdr3_aa: CASSDIMPDRVGPGELFF; cdr3_nt: TGTGCCAGCAGTGACATCATGCCGGACCGAGTGGGGCCCGGGGAGCTGTTTTTT
d_call: TRBD2; j_call: TRBJ2-1; clone_size: once; cdr3_length: 14; v_call: TRBV6-5; cdr3_aa: CASSYSERDYEQFF; cdr3_nt: TGTGCCAGCAGTTACTCCGAGCGGGACTATGAGCAGTTCTTC
d_call: TRBD1; j_call: TRBJ1-4; clone_size: -; cdr3_length: 17; v_call: TRBV7-9; cdr3_aa: CASSSPGQTLPSEKLFF; cdr3_nt: TGTGCCAGCAGCTCGCCGGGACAGACCTTACCCTCCGAAAAACTGTTTTTT